This passage covers 7 T cell receptor beta chains from one sample sequenced in a study of cytomegalovirus exposure and HLA in healthy donors (dated by TCRdb to about 2017). Libraries were built with the immunoSEQ multiplex PCR assay. For the multiplex PCR, a mixture combining 60 forward primers for TCR Vbeta segments and 13 reverse primers for TCR Jbeta segments was used. This immuneACCESS table, as held by TCRdb, lists in-frame sequences with V and J called but not all clones. Of the missing ones, under half trace to an unresolved V gene in checked studies; the others have no known cause. The sample table contains over 80,000 clones; only one count was recorded for 78% of them. The ten largest clones capture roughly 3% of the sample. The sample taken for sequencing was PBMCs. The receptor source for this set is a woman in her 40s in good health and CMV-seronegative.

This chain uses TRBV6-1 with TRBJ1-1; possible D gene TRBD1, 5 bases. V was clipped by 3 bases and J by 5 bases, with 13 bases between them. The germline V gene encodes CDR1 MNHNS and CDR2 SASEGT. The CDR3 sequence is 14 residues long. The CDR3 spells CASSEIIGGTEAFF. The CDR3 coding sequence is TGTGCCAGCAGTGAGATAATCGGGGGAACTGAAGCTTTCTTT.

The chain uses TRBV5-1 and TRBJ2-1; unclear D gene. Trimming took 1 base from V and 5 from J, leaving 10 bases between them. There are 14 residues in the CDR3. Germline loops: CDR1 SGHRS, CDR2 YFSETQ. The CDR3 here is CASSLKVTNNEQFF. CDR3 nucleotides: TGCGCCAGCAGCTTGAAGGTGACAAACAATGAGCAGTTCTTC. Using reference TRBV5-1 and TRBJ2-1 for the parts outside the CDR3, the full variable domain is KAGVTQTPRYLIKTRGQQVTLSCSPISGHRSVSWYQQTPGQGLQFLFEYFSETQRNKGNFPGRFSGRQFSNSRSEMNVSTLELGDSALYLCASSLKVTNNEQFFGPGTRLTVL.

V and J are TRBV5-4 and TRBJ2-7; D is possibly TRBD2 (6 bases). The CDR3 contains 15 residues. V was trimmed by 5 bases and J by 0 bases, leaving 15 bases between them. Germline CDR1 reads SGHNT; CDR2 reads YYREEE (reference sequence). This chain's CDR3 is CASSFSGSGSYEQYF. DNA for the CDR3: TGTGCCAGCAGTTTTAGCGGATCCGGCTCCTACGAGCAGTACTTC.

V and J are TRBV4-3 and TRBJ2-1, with 9 bases identical to TRBD2. There are 15 residues in the CDR3. The germline V gene encodes CDR1 LGHNA and CDR2 YSLEER. The junction had 5 bases not matched to a gene; V was cut back by 1 base and J by 7 bases. The CDR3 spells CASSQVAGGPNEQFF. CDR3 DNA sequence: TGCGCCAGCAGCCAAGTGGCGGGAGGGCCGAATGAGCAGTTCTTC.

V is TRBV7-3 and J is TRBJ2-2; unclear D gene. Trimming pared 2 bases from V and 0 bases from J, leaving 7 bases between. The length of the CDR3 is 15 residues. Germline V gene lookup returns CDR1 SGHTA and CDR2 FQGTGA. CDR3 sequence: CASSLYPANTGELFF. In DNA, the CDR3 is TGTGCCAGCAGCTTATACCCGGCGAACACCGGGGAGCTGTTTTTT.

The chain carries TRBV5-1 and TRBJ2-3; 7 bases align to TRBD2. After removal of 1 base from V and 5 bases from J, the junction contained 1 base not matched to a gene. The CDR3 runs to 13 residues. Germline assignment: CDR1 SGHRS and CDR2 YFSETQ. This chain's CDR3 is CASSLWGGDTQYF. DNA of the CDR3: TGCGCCAGCAGCTTGTGGGGGGGAGATACGCAGTATTTT.

The CDR3 bases are TGTGCCAGCAGTTACTACCTTGCCGGTGGCTACACCTTC. Translating it yields CASSYYLAGGYTF. This rearrangement joins TRBV6-5 to TRBJ1-2; no definite D call. The CDR3 sequence is 13 residues long. The V and J ends lost 1 base and 7 bases respectively, with 10 bases between them. The V gene's germline CDR1 is MNHEY and CDR2 SVGAGI.